This TCR beta chain was documented in a study of T cell responses to AZD1222 COVID-19 vaccine. Concerning this clone: Its antigen is still unknown.

Findings of the study overall: The donor group comprised mostly white British people and more females; the analysis possibly underestimated clonal diversity.

Between the trimmed V and J ends, which lost 4 bases and 3 bases, there was a span of 13 bases. CDR1 and CDR2 from the germline V gene are SGHKS and YYEKEE (reference sequence). The CDR3 is 14 residues long. The assay was immunoSEQ multiplex PCR, and TCRdb's table has in-frame clones only and misses some. The sample includes 100,000 to 150,000 clones, about 92% of them seen just once. The chain links TRBV5-5 to TRBJ1-2; D is possibly TRBD1 (6 bases). The source material was peripheral blood, sampled on day 0 of AZD1222 vaccination. The TCR sequence derives from an adult in good health. The CDR3 here is CASSQVGQYYGYTF. CDR3 nucleotide sequence: TGTGCCAGCAGCCAAGTTGGACAGTACTATGGCTACACCTTC.